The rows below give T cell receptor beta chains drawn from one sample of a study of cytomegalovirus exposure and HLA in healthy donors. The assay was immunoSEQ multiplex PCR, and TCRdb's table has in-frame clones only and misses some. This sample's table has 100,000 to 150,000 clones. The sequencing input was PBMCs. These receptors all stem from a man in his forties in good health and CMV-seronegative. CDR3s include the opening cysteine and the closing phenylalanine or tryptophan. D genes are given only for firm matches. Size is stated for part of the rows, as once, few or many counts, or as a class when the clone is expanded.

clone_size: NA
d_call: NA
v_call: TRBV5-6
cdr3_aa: CASSLKSRNEQFF

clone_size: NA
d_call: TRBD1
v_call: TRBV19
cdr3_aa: CASSIQQGFLGQPQHF

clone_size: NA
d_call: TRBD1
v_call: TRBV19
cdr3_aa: CASSTRPGQRNTEAFF

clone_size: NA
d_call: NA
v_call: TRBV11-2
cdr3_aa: CASSLMRAASYEQYF

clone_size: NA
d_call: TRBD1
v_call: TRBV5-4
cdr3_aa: CASSPRQGPYEQYF

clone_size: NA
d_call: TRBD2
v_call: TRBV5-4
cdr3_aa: CASSPAQAGGFQETQYF

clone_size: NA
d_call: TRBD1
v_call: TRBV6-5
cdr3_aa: CASSYSWDRLFYEQYF

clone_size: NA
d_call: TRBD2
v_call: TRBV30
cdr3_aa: CAQTGGLPGETQYF

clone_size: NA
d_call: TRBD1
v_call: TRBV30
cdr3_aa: CAWSVQGSFPPQHF

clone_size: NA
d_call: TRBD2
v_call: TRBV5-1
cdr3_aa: CASSSLAGQETQYF

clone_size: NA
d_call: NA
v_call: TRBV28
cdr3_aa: CASTQGGYEQYF

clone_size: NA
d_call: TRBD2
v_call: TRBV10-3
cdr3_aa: CAISNSGSSYNEQFF

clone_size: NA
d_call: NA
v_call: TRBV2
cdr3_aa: CASIRTERAHQETQYF

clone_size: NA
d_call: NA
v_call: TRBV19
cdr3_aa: CASSIGGLLYEQYF

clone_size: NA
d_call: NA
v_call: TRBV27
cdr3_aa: CASSLSVSGSDEQYF

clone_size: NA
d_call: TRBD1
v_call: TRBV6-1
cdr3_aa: CATRLGQSSYNEQFF

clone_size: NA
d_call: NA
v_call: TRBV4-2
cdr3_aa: CASSQDLPPANEKLFF

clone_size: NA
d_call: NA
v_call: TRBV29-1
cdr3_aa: CSVGADTNYGYTF

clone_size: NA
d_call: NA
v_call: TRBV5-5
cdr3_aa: CASSSETGPGYEQYF

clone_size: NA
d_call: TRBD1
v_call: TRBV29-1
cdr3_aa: CSVGDRGFIKNTEAFF

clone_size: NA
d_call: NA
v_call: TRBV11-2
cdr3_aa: CASSTQLTGELFF

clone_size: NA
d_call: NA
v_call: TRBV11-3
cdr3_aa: CASSPFQAVMGGYTF

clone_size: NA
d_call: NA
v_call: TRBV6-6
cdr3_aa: CASSYASDMGTRELFF

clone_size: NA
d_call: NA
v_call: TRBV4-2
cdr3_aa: CASSQTTFSYEQYF

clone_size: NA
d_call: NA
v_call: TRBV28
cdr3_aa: CASSLRGAGTQDGYTF

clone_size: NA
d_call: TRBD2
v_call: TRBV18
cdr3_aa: CASSQGLAGDEQYF

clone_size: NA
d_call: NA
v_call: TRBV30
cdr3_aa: CAWRPGLRETQYF

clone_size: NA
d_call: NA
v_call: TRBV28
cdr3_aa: CASSLFVSPFAGSYEQYF

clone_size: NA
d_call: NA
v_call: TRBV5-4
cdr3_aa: CASSRSQETQYF

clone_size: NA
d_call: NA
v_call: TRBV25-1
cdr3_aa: CASSAPGGTEAFF

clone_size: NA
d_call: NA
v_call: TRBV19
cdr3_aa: CASSGALGGSDTQYF

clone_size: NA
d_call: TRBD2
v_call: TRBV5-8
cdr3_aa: CASSIKGRGEETQYF

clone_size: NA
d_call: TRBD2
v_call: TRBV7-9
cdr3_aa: CASTQTSPYEQYF

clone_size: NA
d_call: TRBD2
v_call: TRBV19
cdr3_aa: CASSITSGTGEQYF

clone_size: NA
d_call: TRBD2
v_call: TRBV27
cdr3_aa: CASSPPWTSGSRRTQYF

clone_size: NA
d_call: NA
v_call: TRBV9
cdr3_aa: CASSVGVNTGELFF

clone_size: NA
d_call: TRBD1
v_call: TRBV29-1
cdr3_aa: CSVLTGTGGGEQYF

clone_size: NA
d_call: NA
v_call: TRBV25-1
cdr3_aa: CASGLGILSNEQFF

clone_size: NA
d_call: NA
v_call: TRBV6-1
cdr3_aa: CASSEIWHSGNTIYF

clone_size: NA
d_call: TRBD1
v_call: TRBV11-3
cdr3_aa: CAISWDRDTGELFF

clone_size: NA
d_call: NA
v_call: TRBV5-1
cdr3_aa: CASRDLRGLQETQYF

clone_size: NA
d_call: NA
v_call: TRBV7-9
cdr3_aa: CASSSLWGLPSDTQYF

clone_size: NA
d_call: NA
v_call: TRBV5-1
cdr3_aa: CASSLPGGGGTGELFF

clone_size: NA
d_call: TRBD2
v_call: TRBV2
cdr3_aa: CASSLRTSGSASYEQYF

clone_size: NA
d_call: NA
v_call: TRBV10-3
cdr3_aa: CAISWTQGRTEAFF

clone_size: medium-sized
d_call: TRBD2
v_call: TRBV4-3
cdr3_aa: CASSQELAGVSYEQYF

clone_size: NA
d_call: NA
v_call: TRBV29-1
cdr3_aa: CSVMETNEKLFF

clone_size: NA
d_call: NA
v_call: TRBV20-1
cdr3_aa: CSARTVTEQYF

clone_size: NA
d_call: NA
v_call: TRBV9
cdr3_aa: CASSVGGGPYNEQFF

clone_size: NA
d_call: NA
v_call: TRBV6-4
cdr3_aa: CASRSSSVSGELFF